This T cell receptor (beta chain) is drawn from a study of cytomegalovirus exposure and HLA in healthy donors. Use of 60 Vbeta and 13 Jbeta primers characterized the PCR. Libraries were prepared by immunoSEQ multiplex PCR; TCRdb keeps only in-frame clonotypes and omits some of them. The sample includes approximately 150,000 clones, more than 70% of them seen just once. The source is a young man in good health and CMV-seropositive. The sequenced sample was PBMCs.

DNA of the CDR3: TGTGCCGCAGGCTCGGGCGGGAGCTCCTCAGATACGCAGTATTTT. Amino acid sequence: CAAGSGGSSSDTQYF. The chain joins TRBV10-3 to TRBJ2-3; 7 bases align to TRBD2. This CDR3 has 15 residues. Germline-derived CDR1 and CDR2 are ENHRY and SYGVKD. V was clipped by 11 bases and J by 4 bases; unmatched bases: 15.